The rows below give T cell receptor beta chains drawn from one sample of a study of shared clonotypes between healthy human individuals. Libraries were prepared by immunoSEQ multiplex PCR; TCRdb keeps only in-frame clonotypes and omits some of them. The repertoire holds about 650,000 clones, with about 95% as singletons. The specimen sequenced was naive CD8+ T cells sorted from blood. The receptors derive from a woman aged 25 to 45 in good health. Both conserved end residues are part of each CDR3. D genes are given only for firm matches. Size values are once, few and many counts, or a class for expanded clones, and some rows have none.

-	-	TRBV5-6	TRBJ2-1	TGTGCCAGCAGCTTACAGGGCGACAATGAGCAGTTCTTC	CASSLQGDNEQFF
-	TRBD2	TRBV19	TRBJ2-7	TGTGCCACTGGCAACCAAGGACTAGCGGGAGCCTACGAGCAGTACTTC	CATGNQGLAGAYEQYF
-	-	TRBV12-5	TRBJ1-5	TGTGCTAGTGGTTTGGTACTGGGAGTTCGGGGCAATCAGCCCCAGCATTTT	CASGLVLGVRGNQPQHF
-	-	TRBV10-2	TRBJ2-5	TGCGCCAGCAGTGACCCTTTTGAGACCCAGTACTTC	CASSDPFETQYF
-	-	TRBV19	TRBJ1-5	TGTGCCAGTAGTATAGACAGGGTCCAGCCCCAGCATTTT	CASSIDRVQPQHF
-	-	TRBV6-5	TRBJ2-7	TGTGCCAGCAGTTACTCGGGGGTACCCTACGAGCAGTACTTC	CASSYSGVPYEQYF
-	TRBD2	TRBV19	TRBJ2-1	TGTGCCAGTAGTGGCGGGACTAGCGGGTTTCTGCGCCATGAGCAGTTCTTC	CASSGGTSGFLRHEQFF
-	-	TRBV27	TRBJ2-5	TGTGCCAGCAGTTTTGAAGAGACCCAGTACTTC	CASSFEETQYF
-	-	TRBV7-9	TRBJ1-1	TGTGCCAGCAGAGGACAGTTTAACACTGAAGCTTTCTTT	CASRGQFNTEAFF
-	TRBD2	TRBV28	TRBJ2-1	TGTGCCAGCAGTTTAGGGGAGGGACTCCCTCTCCTTGGGCAGTTCTTC	CASSLGEGLPLLGQFF
-	TRBD2	TRBV7-2	TRBJ2-3	TGTGCCAGCAGCTTTAGCGGGAGGATTGCAGATACGCAGTATTTT	CASSFSGRIADTQYF
-	-	TRBV19	TRBJ1-1	TGTGCCAGTAGTATAGTAGAGGGGAGCACTGAAGCTTTCTTT	CASSIVEGSTEAFF
-	TRBD1	TRBV19	TRBJ1-5	TGTGCCAGTAGTCGGGACAGGGGATTCCTGAGCAATCAGCCCCAGCATTTT	CASSRDRGFLSNQPQHF
-	-	TRBV6-5	TRBJ2-5	TGTGCCAGCAGTTACTTTCTCTCTAAGCAAGAGACCCAGTACTTC	CASSYFLSKQETQYF
-	-	TRBV5-4	TRBJ2-3	TGTGCCAGCAGCTTGTTGGATACGCAGTATTTT	CASSLLDTQYF
-	TRBD1	TRBV27	TRBJ1-5	TGTGCCAGCAGCCCCGGGACAGGGGGCAATCAGCCCCAGCATTTT	CASSPGTGGNQPQHF
-	-	TRBV5-6	TRBJ2-1	TGTGCCAGCAGCTTGGGCAGTAACTCCTACAATGAGCAGTTCTTC	CASSLGSNSYNEQFF
-	-	TRBV27	TRBJ1-5	TGTGCCAGCAGTCCGACGGTGAAATATAGCAATCAGCCCCAGCATTTT	CASSPTVKYSNQPQHF
-	TRBD2	TRBV19	TRBJ2-1	TGTGCCAGTAGTATGGGAGGGAGCTCTTACAATGAGCAGTTCTTC	CASSMGGSSYNEQFF
-	TRBD1	TRBV5-6	TRBJ2-1	TGTGCCAGCAGCTTCCGGACAGGGGCCTACAATGAGCAGTTCTTC	CASSFRTGAYNEQFF
once	TRBD1	TRBV5-4	TRBJ2-7	TGTGCCAGCAGCTCGGGACAGACCTACGAGCAGTACTTC	CASSSGQTYEQYF
-	TRBD2	TRBV4-1	TRBJ2-1	TGCGCCAGCAGCCAAGATGGTCTAGCGGGAGTGGGTGAGCAGTTCTTC	CASSQDGLAGVGEQFF
-	TRBD1	TRBV29-1	TRBJ1-1	TGCAGCGTTGATCCCGGGACAGCGAACACTGAAGCTTTCTTT	CSVDPGTANTEAFF
-	-	TRBV27	TRBJ2-7	TGTGCCAGCAGACCCCTGGGCAGCTACGAGCAGTACTTC	CASRPLGSYEQYF
-	TRBD1	TRBV27	TRBJ2-7	TGTGCCAGCAGTGCAGGGACAGGCTACGAGCAGTACTTC	CASSAGTGYEQYF
-	-	TRBV7-8	TRBJ2-7	TGTGCCAGCAACCCAACTCGGGGCGGATCCTACGAGCAGTACTTC	CASNPTRGGSYEQYF
-	TRBD1	TRBV7-9	TRBJ1-5	TGTGCCAGCAGCTTAGGGAATCCGACAGGGCGTAGCAATCAGCCCCAGCATTTT	CASSLGNPTGRSNQPQHF
-	TRBD2	TRBV27	TRBJ2-2	TGTGCCAGCAGTTCCTGGACTAGCGGGAGTGTAACCGGGGAGCTGTTTTTT	CASSSWTSGSVTGELFF